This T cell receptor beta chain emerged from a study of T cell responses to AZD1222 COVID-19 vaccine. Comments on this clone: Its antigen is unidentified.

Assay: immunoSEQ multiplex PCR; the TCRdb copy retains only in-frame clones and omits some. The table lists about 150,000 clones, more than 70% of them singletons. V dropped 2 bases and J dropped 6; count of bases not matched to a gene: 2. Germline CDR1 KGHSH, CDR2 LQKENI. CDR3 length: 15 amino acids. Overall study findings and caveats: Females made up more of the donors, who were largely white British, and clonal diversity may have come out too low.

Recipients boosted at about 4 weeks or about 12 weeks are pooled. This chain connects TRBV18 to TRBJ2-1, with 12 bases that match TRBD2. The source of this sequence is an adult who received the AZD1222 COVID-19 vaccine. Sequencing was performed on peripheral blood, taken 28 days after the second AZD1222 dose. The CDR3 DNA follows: TGTGCCAGCTCACCAAGGACTAGCGGGGTCAATGAGCAGTTCTTC. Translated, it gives CASSPRTSGVNEQFF.